Listed here are 11 T cell receptor beta chains from one sample, sequenced in a study of T cell repertoires in cytomegalovirus infection. No antigens are known for them. TCRdb reanalysed the reads using MiXCR and keeps one entry per CDR3 protein. The sample contains approximately 500,000 distinct CDR3 sequences, around 30% of which appear only once. The input for sequencing was cultured PBMCs, taken from culture after CMV antigen stimulation. The source of these receptors is a human donor in good health (CMV status not recorded). Some clones in this sample may be carry-over from other donors' samples.

The chain carries TRBV2 and TRBJ2-7, with 10 positions matching TRBD1. This CDR3 has 16 residues. From germline, CDR1 is SNHLY and CDR2 FYNNEI. V dropped 2 bases and J dropped 4; count of bases not matched to a gene: 8. For the CDR3, the DNA is TGTGCCAGCAGTGAATCTGGGACAGGGGAGACGTACGAGCAGTACGTC. Encoded protein: CASSESGTGETYEQYV.

V gene TRBV10-2 combines with J gene TRBJ1-2; D not resolved. Per germline, CDR1 WSHSY and CDR2 SAAADI. The CDR3 is 11 residues long. Trimming shortened V by 4 bases and J by 10 bases, and 10 bases separated the two germline ends. The CDR3 protein is CASSGGSDYTF. As DNA, the CDR3 is TGCGCCAGCAGTGGCGGGAGTGACTACACCTTC.

Many counts were recorded for this clonotype. The chain carries TRBV7-2 and TRBJ1-1, with D possibly TRBD1 on 6 matching bases. V was cut by 5 bases and J by 6 bases, with 13 bases left in between. Germline V lookup: CDR1 SGHTA, CDR2 FQGNSA. The CDR3 length is 13 residues. The chain's CDR3 is CASSRGQIPEAFF. The CDR3 DNA reads as TGTGCCAGCAGCCGTGGACAGATTCCTGAAGCTTTCTTT.

V is TRBV7-2 and J is TRBJ1-1, with D hard to call. This CDR3 spans 17 amino acids. V lost 1 base to trimming and J lost 1 base, with 16 bases between them. CDR1 SGHTA and CDR2 FQGNSA come from the germline V gene. This CDR3 reads CASSLGTGYGRNTEAFF. The DNA of the CDR3 is TGTGCCAGCAGCTTAGGTACCGGGTATGGGAGGAACACTGAAGCTTTCTTT.

The chain couples TRBV5-4 to TRBJ2-1; D is unresolved. Germline CDR1 is SGHNT and CDR2 is YYREEE (reference sequence). V was cut by 0 bases and J by 5 bases, with 6 bases left in between. The CDR3 spans 13 residues. CDR3 nucleotide sequence: TGTGCCAGCAGCTTGGTACTTAACAATGAGCAGTTCTTC. This codes for CASSLVLNNEQFF.

This clonotype was found a few times. The chain is built from TRBV6-9 and TRBJ2-2; D may be TRBD2 (6 bases). The germline V gene encodes CDR1 MNHGY and CDR2 SVAAGI. V lost 8 bases, J lost 5 bases, and 15 bases lay in between. The CDR3 contains 14 residues. CDR3 sequence: CASSPEGPTGELFF. In nucleotides, the CDR3 is TGTGCCAGCTCCCCGGAGGGGCCGACCGGGGAGCTGTTTTTT.

This clonotype has more than one count but fewer than ten. The V gene is TRBV12-3 or TRBV12-4, the J gene TRBJ2-1; a possible D gene is TRBD2 (6 bases). Trimming cost V 1 base and J 7 bases, with 17 bases left between them. This CDR3 has 16 amino acids. Here the CDR3 reads CASSLGGTVEGNEQFF. The CDR3 region has the DNA TGTGCCAGCAGTTTAGGGGGGACTGTAGAGGGGAATGAGCAGTTCTTC.

The chain carries TRBV4-1 and TRBJ1-5, with D possibly being TRBD1 (5 bases). Looked up from germline, CDR1 is MGHRA and CDR2 is YSYEKL. V was shortened by 0 bases and J by 6 bases, with 9 bases between the two germline ends. The CDR3 sequence is 14 residues long. CDR3: CASSQDGAFQPQHF. CDR3 DNA: TGCGCCAGCAGCCAAGATGGGGCATTTCAGCCCCAGCATTTT.

This clonotype turned up a few times. This rearrangement joins TRBV6-5 to TRBJ1-1, with a tentative D call TRBD1 (5 bases). CDR3 size: 14 residues. The germline V gene has CDR1 MNHEY and CDR2 SVGAGI. Trimming shortened V by 0 bases and J by 2 bases, and 7 bases separated the two germline ends. Written as DNA, the CDR3 is TGTGCCAGCAGTTACTCGGACACAAACACTGAAGCTTTCTTT. Encoded protein: CASSYSDTNTEAFF.

This chain uses TRBV28 with TRBJ1-5, with 8 bases matching TRBD1. Losses at the gene ends were 5 bases for V and 2 bases for J; bases not matched to a gene: 8. The CDR3 runs to 16 residues. Germline values: CDR1 MDHEN, CDR2 SYDVKM. CDR3 DNA: TGTGCCAGCAGTCCACGACAGGGGTTGGGCAATCAGCCCCAGCATTTT. Translated: CASSPRQGLGNQPQHF. Drawing the rest from reference TRBV28 and TRBJ1-5, the complete variable domain is DVKVTQSSRYLVKRTGEKVFLECVQDMDHENMFWYRQDPGLGLRLIYFSYDVKMKEKGDIPEGYSVSREKKERFSLILESASTNQTSMYLCASSPRQGLGNQPQHFGDGTRLSIL.

This clonotype was counted ten times or more. The chain links TRBV5-4 to TRBJ2-2, with 8 positions matching TRBD2. With V trimmed by 0 bases and J by 6 bases, 4 bases remained unmatched. Germline V lookup: CDR1 SGHNT, CDR2 YYREEE (reference sequence). The CDR3 extends over 15 amino acids. The CDR3 reads CASSLDLREAGELFF. In nucleotides, the CDR3 is TGTGCCAGCAGCTTGGATTTGCGGGAGGCCGGGGAGCTGTTTTTT.